The 26 T cell receptor beta chains given below trace back to one sample, sequenced in a study of blood T cell repertoires in COVID-19 (dated by TCRdb to about 2020). The library came from the immunoSEQ multiplex PCR assay. TCRdb provides this immuneACCESS table in a form limited to in-frame rearrangements. Some clones are lacking; in checked studies, under half of them reflect an unresolved V gene, and why the rest are absent is not known. The sample table shows a few hundred thousand clones, and more than 75% are seen once. More than 0.8% of the sample is held by the ten biggest clonotypes. The sequenced material came from PBMCs or T cells enriched from blood (not recorded which). The receptors stem from a woman in her 30s who had recovered from COVID-19.

The chain employs TRBV5-1 and TRBJ2-7; perhaps TRBD1 as D (6 bases). The CDR3 consists of 13 residues. Looked up from germline, CDR1 is SGHRS and CDR2 is YFSETQ. Trimming removed 0 bases at V and 4 bases at J, with 8 bases between. In DNA, the CDR3 is TGCGCCAGCAGCTTGGGGACAGAATACGAGCAGTACTTC. Residues: CASSLGTEYEQYF.

The chain combines TRBV10-2 with TRBJ2-3, with TRBD2 as a possible D gene (7 bases). Trimming shortened V by 7 bases and J by 2 bases, and 10 bases separated the two germline ends. This CDR3 has 13 residues. Germline V lookup: CDR1 WSHSY, CDR2 SAAADI. CDR3 region: CASTGGATDTQYF. In DNA, the CDR3 is TGCGCCAGCACGGGGGGCGCCACAGATACGCAGTATTTT.

J is TRBJ2-7 and V is TRBV5-6; D gene uncertain. V lost 0 bases, J lost 7 bases, and 8 bases lay in between. Germline V gene sequence: CDR1 SGHDT, CDR2 YYEEEE. The CDR3 consists of 12 residues. DNA for the CDR3: TGTGCCAGCAGCTTGGGTCCTCGGGAGCAGTACTTC. This translates into CASSLGPREQYF.

V and J are TRBV5-4 and TRBJ2-5, with 10 bases matching TRBD1. This CDR3 has 16 amino acids. Germline loops: CDR1 SGHNT, CDR2 YYREEE (reference sequence). V was pared by 4 bases and J by 0 bases, with 6 bases of the junction left unmatched. CDR3 loop: CASSPGTGEYQETQYF. In DNA form, the CDR3 reads TGTGCCAGCAGCCCTGGGACAGGGGAATACCAAGAGACCCAGTACTTC.

The chain links TRBV7-6 to TRBJ1-2, with TRBD1 matching 10 bases. Germline CDR1 and CDR2: SGHVS and FNYEAQ. V was pared by 5 bases and J by 5 bases, with 8 bases of the junction left unmatched. The CDR3 spans 15 residues. The DNA for the CDR3 is TGTGCCAGCAGCCCACGACAGGGGGCCCAATATGGCTACACCTTC. This gives the protein CASSPRQGAQYGYTF.

The chain couples TRBV7-9 to TRBJ2-1; 14 bases match TRBD2. The junction had 12 bases not matched to a gene; V was cut back by 5 bases and J by 6 bases. The CDR3 length is 18 residues. Germline CDR1 reads SEHNR; CDR2 reads FQNEAQ (reference sequence). Written as DNA, the CDR3 is TGTGCCAGCAGCCCAGGACTAGCGGGGGGAAATTGGAGCAATGAGCAGTTCTTC. As protein: CASSPGLAGGNWSNEQFF. Looking up the rest from reference TRBV7-9 and TRBJ2-1 gives the full variable domain: DTGVSQNPRHKITKRGQNVTFRCDPISEHNRLYWYRQTLGQGPEFLTYFQNEAQLEKSRLLSDRFSAERPKGSFSTLEIQRTEQGDSAMYLCASSPGLAGGNWSNEQFFGPGTRLTVL.

CDR3 region: CASSPEVRIAKNIQYF. The CDR3 DNA follows: TGTGCCAGCAGCCCCGAGGTCAGAATAGCCAAAAACATTCAGTACTTC. The chain couples TRBV7-2 to TRBJ2-4; D is uncertain. V was cut by 5 bases and J by 0 bases, with 14 bases left in between. The CDR3 runs 16 residues. Germline lookup yields CDR1 SGHTA and CDR2 FQGNSA.

V gene TRBV7-6 combines with J gene TRBJ2-1, with 12 bases aligning to TRBD2. This CDR3 comprises 16 residues. V gave up 1 base and J gave up 5 bases; unmatched junction bases: 3. Germline values: CDR1 SGHVS, CDR2 FNYEAQ. The CDR3, as DNA: TGTGCCAGCAGCTTAGTTCTAGCGGGGGGGCACAATGAGCAGTTCTTC. Protein sequence: CASSLVLAGGHNEQFF.

The chain has TRBV13 and TRBJ2-1; D remains ambiguous. Trimming shortened V by 5 bases and J by 0 bases, and 8 bases separated the two germline ends. Germline CDR1 is PRHDT and CDR2 is FYEKMQ (reference sequence). The CDR3 is made up of 14 amino acids. CDR3 sequence: CASSPPGSYNEQFF. The CDR3 DNA is TGTGCCAGCAGCCCACCGGGCTCCTACAATGAGCAGTTCTTC.

This chain connects TRBV9 to TRBJ2-7; TRBD2 aligns across 7 bases. Trimming cost V 0 bases and J 2 bases; bases outside gene matches: 2. This CDR3 comprises 14 residues. Germline V gene sequence: CDR1 SGDLS, CDR2 YYNGEE. DNA of the CDR3: TGTGCCAGCAGCGTAGCGGGGGGAACCTACGAGCAGTACTTC. Its protein is CASSVAGGTYEQYF.

This chain uses TRBV12-5 with TRBJ1-3; maybe TRBD1 (6 bases). Germline CDR1 LGHNT, CDR2 FRNRAP. Between the trimmed V and J ends, which lost 3 bases and 0 bases, there was a span of 15 bases. The CDR3 runs 17 residues. CDR3 nucleotides: TGTGCTAGTGGTTTAGCTCCAGGGGTATTCTCTGGAAACACCATATATTTT. Translated: CASGLAPGVFSGNTIYF. Using reference TRBV12-5 and TRBJ1-3 for the parts outside the CDR3, the full variable domain is DARVTQTPRHKVTEMGQEVTMRCQPILGHNTVFWYRQTMMQGLELLAYFRNRAPLDDSGMPKDRFSAEMPDATLATLKIQPSEPRDSAVYFCASGLAPGVFSGNTIYFGEGSWLTVV.

Concerning this clone itself: Other DNA sequences in this sample translate to the same CDR3. V usage is TRBV5-1 and J usage is TRBJ1-1, with no clear D. Trimming pared 3 bases from V and 0 bases from J, leaving 3 bases between. Germline V CDR1 and CDR2: SGHRS, YFSETQ. The CDR3 contains 12 residues. CDR3 coding DNA: TGCGCCAGCAGCTCAGTGAACACTGAAGCTTTCTTT. Its protein is CASSSVNTEAFF.

This rearrangement joins TRBV25-1 to TRBJ2-7, with 11 bases lining up with TRBD2. J gave up 2 bases and V 5 bases, and 5 bases lay outside the gene matches. The length of the CDR3 is 15 residues. Per the germline V gene, CDR1 is MGHDK and CDR2 is SYGVNS. This CDR3 reads CASSTLAGAPYEQYF. CDR3 coding DNA: TGTGCCAGCAGTACACTAGCGGGGGCCCCCTACGAGCAGTACTTC.

This clone was seen a few times. V and J are TRBV27 and TRBJ2-3, with 12 bases fitting TRBD2. The CDR3 length is 17 residues. Germline V gene sequence: CDR1 MNHEY, CDR2 SMNVEV (reference sequence). V was pared by 5 bases and J by 2 bases, with 8 bases of the junction left unmatched. The CDR3 DNA reads TGTGCCAGCAGTCTTATACTAGCGGGGGGCCCCACAGATACGCAGTATTTT. Protein: CASSLILAGGPTDTQYF.

On this clone: Other DNA sequences in this sample translate to the same CDR3. V and J are TRBV7-2 and TRBJ2-3; a possible D gene is TRBD2 (7 bases). V lost 0 bases and J 3 bases, leaving 13 bases between the germline ends. Germline-derived CDR1 and CDR2 are SGHTA and FQGNSA. The CDR3 is 16 amino acids. CDR3 sequence (DNA): TGTGCCAGCAGCTTAGCGGGGGGGCCGGGAACAGATACGCAGTATTTT. Amino acids: CASSLAGGPGTDTQYF.

The chain joins TRBV11-3 to TRBJ2-1, with TRBD2 matching 8 bases. The germline gives CDR1 SGHNT, CDR2 YENEEA. The length of the CDR3 is 15 residues. The junction had 3 bases not matched to a gene; V was cut back by 5 bases and J by 0 bases. The DNA of the CDR3 is TGTGCCAGCAGCGTCGGGGGGGGCTCCTACAATGAGCAGTTCTTC. Encoded protein: CASSVGGGSYNEQFF.

This chain links TRBV27 with TRBJ2-2; TRBD1 is a possible D gene (6 bases). V dropped 4 bases and J dropped 4 bases, with 13 bases sitting between them. Germline assignment: CDR1 MNHEY and CDR2 SMNVEV (reference sequence). The CDR3 loop spans 15 amino acids. The CDR3 DNA follows: TGTGCCAGCAGTTCACAGGGTGCGGTCACCGGGGAGCTGTTTTTT. Its translation is CASSSQGAVTGELFF.

The table lists this clone with a count of one. Written as DNA, the CDR3 is TGCGCCAACATATTTTGTGGTACAGGGGGCACAGATACGCAGTATTTT. Its protein product is CANIFCGTGGTDTQYF. V usage is TRBV10-1 and J usage is TRBJ2-3; 7 nucleotides line up with TRBD1. CDR3 length equals 16 residues. The germline V gene has CDR1 WNHNN and CDR2 SYGVQD (reference sequence). V shed 10 bases, J shed 1 base, and the junction held 14 bases outside the gene matches.

The CDR3 region is CASTHGDTRYEQYF. The CDR3 coding sequence is TGTGCCAGCACCCACGGGGACACCCGCTACGAGCAGTACTTC. This chain links TRBV28 with TRBJ2-7, with D possibly matching TRBD1 (6 bases). Germline CDR1 is MDHEN and CDR2 is SYDVKM. The CDR3 loop spans 14 amino acids. Trimming took 7 bases from V and 3 from J, leaving 16 bases between them. The variable domain in full, completed from reference TRBV28 and TRBJ2-7, reads DVKVTQSSRYLVKRTGEKVFLECVQDMDHENMFWYRQDPGLGLRLIYFSYDVKMKEKGDIPEGYSVSREKKERFSLILESASTNQTSMYLCASTHGDTRYEQYFGPGTRLTVT.

The chain couples TRBV6-6 to TRBJ2-1; TRBD1 matches 7 bases. There are 15 residues in the CDR3. V lost 5 bases, J lost 3 bases, and 7 bases stayed unmatched. CDR1 and CDR2 (germline): MNHNY, SVGAGI (reference sequence). In DNA, the CDR3 is TGTGCCAGCAGTACCCGGGACAGAGTCTACAATGAGCAGTTCTTC. Its translation: CASSTRDRVYNEQFF.

In this sample, this clone turned up once. The J gene is TRBJ2-7, the V gene TRBV7-2, with D tentatively TRBD1 (5 bases). The CDR3 is made up of 16 amino acids. V dropped 1 base and J dropped 5 bases, with 18 bases sitting between them. Germline V gene data show CDR1 as SGHTA and CDR2 as FQGNSA. The chain's CDR3 is CASSLVEGAGQDEQYF. In DNA form, the CDR3 reads TGTGCCAGCAGCTTAGTAGAAGGGGCAGGGCAGGACGAGCAGTACTTC.

The rearrangement uses TRBV6-5 and TRBJ2-7; 8 bases are a match to TRBD2. CDR1 is MNHEY, CDR2 SVGAGI, per germline. V shed 6 bases, J shed 5 bases, and the junction held 12 bases outside the gene matches. This CDR3 contains 15 residues. The CDR3 here is CASSEGRSGGHEQYF. The CDR3 region has the DNA TGTGCCAGCAGCGAGGGGAGGAGCGGGGGCCACGAGCAGTACTTC.

The rearrangement links TRBV11-2 to TRBJ2-5; D uncertain. Germline lookup yields CDR1 SGHAT and CDR2 FQNNGV. Trimming removed 5 bases from V and 7 bases from J, with 14 bases in between. CDR3 length equals 13 residues. CDR3 bases: TGTGCCAGCAGCCCGCAGGCCGCCGGGACCCAGTACTTC. Its translation is CASSPQAAGTQYF.

This clone was found a few times. The chain has TRBV5-6 and TRBJ2-3; possible D gene TRBD1, 5 bases. Deletions cut 0 bases from V and 7 bases from J, with 18 bases between. Germline CDR1 reads SGHDT; CDR2 reads YYEEEE. This CDR3 has 16 amino acids. The DNA for the CDR3 is TGTGCCAGCAGCTTGGGAAGGGCCAGGGTAACAAATACGCAGTATTTT. Translated: CASSLGRARVTNTQYF.

The J gene is TRBJ2-7, the V gene TRBV6-2 or TRBV6-3, with D possibly TRBD1 on 6 matching bases. The CDR3 sequence is 14 residues long. CDR1 MNHEY and CDR2 SVGEGT come from the germline V gene. V lost 2 bases and J 0 bases, leaving 8 bases between the germline ends. CDR3 in DNA: TGTGCCAGCAGTTACGGACAGAGCTCCTACGAGCAGTACTTC. It specifies CASSYGQSSYEQYF.

The chain links TRBV19 to TRBJ2-3; tentative D call: TRBD2 (7 bases). With 2 bases removed from V and 5 bases from J, the gap between germline ends came to 14 bases. The germline CDR1 and CDR2 sequences are LNHDA and SQIVND (reference sequence). CDR3 size: 15 residues. CDR3 in amino acids: CASSIRGGQEDTQYF. The CDR3 nucleotides are TGTGCCAGTAGTATAAGGGGGGGGCAGGAAGATACGCAGTATTTT.